This entry concerns a single T cell receptor (beta chain). CDR3 length equals 17 residues. V lost 6 bases and J lost 0; bases outside the gene matches: 7. Germline CDR1 reads WSHSY; CDR2 reads SAAADI. Method: immunoSEQ multiplex PCR; TCRdb's copy keeps in-frame clones and lacks some. The sample contains almost 85,000 clones, around nine tenths of which appear only once. This entry is derived from a study of blood T cell repertoires in COVID-19. The receptor was derived from a woman aged 45-65 years with acute COVID-19. Sequencing was carried out using PBMCs or T cells enriched from blood (not recorded which). The chain is built from TRBV10-2 and TRBJ2-7, with 14 positions matching TRBD2. CDR3 loop: CASSPTSGRATSYEQYF. The CDR3, as DNA: TGCGCCAGCAGCCCGACTAGCGGGAGGGCTACCTCCTACGAGCAGTACTTC.